This T cell receptor beta chain appears in the sequencing data of a study of radiotherapy plus CTLA-4 blockade in lung cancer. Study-level background: Patients showed objective responses in roughly 19% of cases and disease control in 31%. Whole-study findings and limits: Clones of tumor-derived TCRs expanded in blood after radiotherapy plus ipilimumab.

This clone was picked up a small number of times. Its cognate antigen is unknown. Ipilimumab-mediated CTLA-4 blockade plus focal radiation was given to patients having chemo-refractory metastatic non-small-cell lung cancer. Generated by immunoSEQ multiplex PCR, the TCRdb table keeps only in-frame clones and is missing some. The repertoire holds 110,000 or so clones, approximately 84% seen once, with 4.5% to 6.5% in the top ten. The CDR3 runs 17 residues. The V gene end was trimmed by 4 bases and the J gene end by 3 bases; junction bases not matched to a gene: 10. The germline gives CDR1 SGHRS, CDR2 YFSETQ.

The V call is TRBV5-1, the J call TRBJ2-7, with 13 bases identical to TRBD2. This TCR was recovered from a human donor with non-small cell lung cancer who had a partial response to radiotherapy plus ipilimumab. Source: peripheral blood, taken from a patient treated with radiotherapy plus ipilimumab. In DNA form, the CDR3 reads TGCGCCAGCAGCGAGGACCCGAGACTAGCGGGAGGCTACGAGCAGTACTTC. It codes for CASSEDPRLAGGYEQYF.